This T cell receptor (beta chain) was captured in a study of beta chain features in type 1 diabetes (dated by TCRdb to 2017 to 2018). Looking at the study overall: Mean age, gender distribution, total cell number and subset yield did not differ between patients and healthy donors. The study compared the TCRB repertoires of sorted circulating CD4+ T cell subsets in recently diagnosed type 1 diabetes patients with those in matched healthy donors. A total of about 100,000,000 sorted cells were examined across all samples, and RNA yield correlated strongly with the number of cells per subset. Regulatory and stem cell-like memory subsets were isolated from only 8 patients and roughly eight healthy donors, whereas naive and central memory subsets came from all 30 or so donors.

Results the study describes overall, beyond this receptor: Patients with type 1 diabetes made fewer insertions and deleted more nucleotides at VDJ recombination sites, implying thymic rearrangement abnormalities. Type 1 diabetes patients showed a moderate but significant shortening of TCRB CDR3 length in all four CD4+ subsets. PCR may preferentially amplify shorter templates, but because patient and control samples were amplified and corrected together, any resulting skew would affect both groups equally. Because cDNA was sequenced instead of genomic DNA, highly expressing activated cells could be over-represented, though the groups showed no difference in activation or CD3 levels. Naive, central memory and regulatory TCRB repertoires appeared to be more alike among patients than among healthy donors. Only small numbers of individuals were included in the HLA sub-analyses, which left unresolved whether HLA type had any influence on TCRB rearrangement.

A single peripheral blood draw of about 116 mL on average was collected from each donor into heparinised tubes. A BD FACSAria II and a panel including CD45RO, CCR7, CD25, CD127, CD95 and CD27 were used to sort naive, central memory, regulatory and stem cell-like memory CD4+ T cells. Every sorted population had a purity above 95%. PBMCs were isolated immediately by Lymphoprep density gradient centrifugation and stained directly without culture. So that batch effects would be minimized, each experiment stained and sorted samples in pairs, pairing one healthy donor with one patient. From the cysteine up to the phenylalanine, the CDR3 has a length of 13 residues. Just the 39-base CDR3 DNA is kept, in frame starting at base 1. The germline V gene encodes CDR1 GTSNPN and CDR2 SVGIG (reference sequence). V was cut back by 0 bases and J by 8 bases, leaving a gap of 10 bases between them. All of the isolated RNA was reverse transcribed with the High Capacity cDNA Reverse Transcription Kit, so expressed TCRB transcripts were sequenced. Naive, central memory and regulatory T cell samples underwent deep immunoSEQ sequencing, averaging roughly 3.5 million total reads per sample. After sorted cells were lysed in RLT buffer, RNA was extracted with DNase-treated RNeasy Micro or Mini kits, with the choice depending on cell number. To prevent cross-contamination, every cell subset was processed on its own, while patient and healthy donor samples were processed together. The immunoSEQ multiplex PCR was used to amplify TCRB sequences from cDNA, generating 87-bp fragments that spanned the CDR3 region. Sequencing of the amplicons was performed on the Illumina HiSeq platform. Turning to the authors' computational methods: Synthetic template baselines were used to correct PCR bias computationally, reads within Hamming distance 2 were collapsed, and singletons that could not be merged were discarded. Reads were aligned to IMGT to assign V, D and J genes, CDR3 length, and insertions or deletions at six rearrangement sites. Within each subset, clonotype counts were normalized to the number of sorted cells before true diversity and Gini coefficients were calculated with the tcR R package. Repertoire sharing was quantified using the overlap coefficient calculated on TCRB nucleotide sequences. The immuneACCESS repertoire file appears here via TCRdb, limited to in-frame rearrangements. These files lack a portion of the clones; in checked studies, under half of the deficit traces to unresolved V genes, and the cause of the others is not known. The V and J calls and clone size come from that table; D and trimming were worked out from the DNA. This sample holds around 170,000 clones; 7.5% to 10% were observed only once. The top ten clones comprise over 2% of the sample.

Details on this clone: The antigen it binds to is not known. Per-base qualities were not stored, and no clone one base away is much larger.

Recombination linked TRBV30 to TRBJ1-4; tentative D gene TRBD1, with 5 bases matching. Sequenced sample: central memory CD4+ T cells from blood. This sequence originates from a woman aged 18-29 years in good health. The DNA reads as follows: TGTGCCTGGAGTGTACTATCAGGGGAAAAACTGTTTTTT. The resulting protein is CAWSVLSGEKLFF.